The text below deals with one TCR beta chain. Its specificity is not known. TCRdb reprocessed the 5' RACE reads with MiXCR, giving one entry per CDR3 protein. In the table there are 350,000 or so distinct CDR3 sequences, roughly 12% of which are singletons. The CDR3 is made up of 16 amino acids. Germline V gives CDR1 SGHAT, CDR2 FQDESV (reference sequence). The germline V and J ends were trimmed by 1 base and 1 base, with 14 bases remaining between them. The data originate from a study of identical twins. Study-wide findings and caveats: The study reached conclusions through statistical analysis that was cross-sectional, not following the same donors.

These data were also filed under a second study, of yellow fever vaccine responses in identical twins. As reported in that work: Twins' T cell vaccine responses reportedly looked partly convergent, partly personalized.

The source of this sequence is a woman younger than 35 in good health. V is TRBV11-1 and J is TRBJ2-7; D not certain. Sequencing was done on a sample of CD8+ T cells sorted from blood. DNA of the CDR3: TGTGCCAGCAGCTTAGAGGGTTTTGGCGTTTCCTACGAGCAGTACTTC. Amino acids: CASSLEGFGVSYEQYF.